The next 12 T cell receptor beta chains were all read from a single sample in a study of T-cell memory formation after mild COVID-19. TCRdb re-analysed the 5' RACE reads in MiXCR, keeping a single row per CDR3 protein. The sample has approximately 300,000 distinct CDR3 sequences, approximately 19% seen once. Input material: PBMCs or a T cell subset sorted from them (not recorded which). The receptor set was obtained from a young man who had mild COVID-19 (a few samples of this study predate the infection). Cell type and time point are not known.

The sample holds many counts of this clonotype. The V call is TRBV20-1, the J call TRBJ2-5; D assignment may be TRBD1 or TRBD2 (6 bases each). Trimming removed 4 bases at V and 5 bases at J, with 20 bases between. CDR1 and CDR2 (germline): DFQATT, SNEGSKA (reference sequence). CDR3 size: 15 residues. CDR3 in amino acids: CSANRGGGRGETQYF. As DNA, the CDR3 is TGCAGTGCTAATCGAGGAGGGGGGCGAGGGGAGACCCAGTACTTC.

This clonotype was counted only a few times. The chain employs TRBV2 and TRBJ1-4; D is perhaps TRBD1 (5 bases). From germline, CDR1 is SNHLY and CDR2 FYNNEI. The CDR3 is 13 amino acids. Trimming removed 5 bases from V and 7 bases from J, with 11 bases in between. CDR3 nucleotide sequence: TGTGCCAGCAGTCTCGGGACCGTTGAAAAACTGTTTTTT. It translates to CASSLGTVEKLFF.

The genes are TRBV20-1 and TRBJ2-7, with D maybe TRBD2 (5 bases). V was pared by 0 bases and J by 10 bases, with 19 bases between. Germline CDR1 DFQATT, CDR2 SNEGSKA (reference sequence). The CDR3 is 14 residues long. For the CDR3, the DNA is TGCAGTGCTAGAGATTGGCAGGCCAAGGACTTCCAGTACTTC. Its translation: CSARDWQAKDFQYF.

This clonotype was recorded a few times. Here the CDR3 reads CASSQDPRGSDTQYF. The CDR3 DNA is TGCGCCAGCAGCCAAGATCCAAGGGGTTCGGATACGCAGTATTTT. The chain links TRBV4-3 to TRBJ2-3; TRBD1 is a possible D gene (5 bases). Germline lookup yields CDR1 LGHNA and CDR2 YSLEER. The CDR3 loop spans 15 amino acids. Trimming removed 0 bases at V and 6 bases at J, with 13 bases between.

This chain uses TRBV12-3 or TRBV12-4 with TRBJ1-5, with D unclear. V was trimmed by 5 bases and J by 2 bases, leaving 16 bases between them. This CDR3 is built from 16 residues. In DNA, the CDR3 is TGTGCCAGCAGTCCCCGGTTAGGGTTGGGCAATCAGCCCCAGCATTTT. Protein sequence: CASSPRLGLGNQPQHF.

This clonotype was seen a few times. The chain couples TRBV5-1 to TRBJ2-5, with D unresolved. Looked up from germline, CDR1 is SGHRS and CDR2 is YFSETQ. CDR3 length: 17 residues. V gave up 3 bases and J gave up 2 bases, with 20 bases separating them. In nucleotides, the CDR3 is TGCGCCAGCAGCTCCCGGCCCGCGGAAGGATATCAAGAGACCCAGTACTTC. This translates into CASSSRPAEGYQETQYF.

This clonotype appeared many times. The chain is built from TRBV5-1 and TRBJ2-1; a possible D gene is TRBD2 (7 bases). The germline V gene has CDR1 SGHRS and CDR2 YFSETQ. CDR3 size: 15 residues. Trimming cost V 4 bases and J 1 base, with 12 bases left between them. CDR3 sequence reads: CASSLKGGSYNEQFF. DNA of the CDR3: TGCGCCAGCAGCCTGAAGGGGGGGTCCTACAATGAGCAGTTCTTC.

This clonotype was picked up many times. This rearrangement joins TRBV12-3 or TRBV12-4 to TRBJ1-1; 7 positions agree with TRBD1. With V trimmed by 5 bases and J by 4 bases, 7 bases remained unmatched. This CDR3 contains 14 residues. The chain's CDR3 is CASSQQGLSTEAFF. CDR3 in DNA: TGTGCCAGCAGTCAACAGGGGCTGAGCACTGAAGCTTTCTTT.

In this sample, this clonotype turned up a few times. The chain carries TRBV7-2 and TRBJ2-4; D call uncertain. The CDR3 loop spans 14 amino acids. V was shortened by 2 bases and J by 0 bases, with 5 bases between the two germline ends. CDR1 is SGHTA, CDR2 FQGNSA, per germline. CDR3 residues: CASSLRVAKNIQYF. CDR3 sequence (DNA): TGTGCCAGCAGCTTAAGGGTAGCCAAAAACATTCAGTACTTC.

This chain connects TRBV28 to TRBJ2-4, with D perhaps being TRBD1 or TRBD2 (5 bases each). The ends were cut back, 2 bases at V and 0 bases at J, with 11 bases in the middle. The CDR3 covers 16 residues. Looked up from germline, CDR1 is MDHEN and CDR2 is SYDVKM. The CDR3 here is CASSLGPGLAKNIQYF. The CDR3 region has the DNA TGTGCCAGCAGTTTAGGACCGGGGCTAGCCAAAAACATTCAGTACTTC.

This clonotype was recorded at least ten times. The chain has TRBV5-1 and TRBJ2-7; 7 nucleotides line up with TRBD1. Germline V CDR1 and CDR2: SGHRS, YFSETQ. Losses at the gene ends were 1 base for V and 2 bases for J; bases not matched to a gene: 3. The CDR3 runs to 14 residues. CDR3 coding DNA: TGCGCCAGCAGCTTGAGGGACAGAACCTACGAGCAGTACTTC. It encodes CASSLRDRTYEQYF.

The sample holds a few counts of this clonotype. The CDR3 is CSARDRRGASYEQYF. The CDR3 nucleotides are TGCAGTGCTAGAGATCGGAGGGGGGCCTCCTACGAGCAGTACTTC. The rearrangement joins TRBV20-1 to TRBJ2-7; either TRBD1 or TRBD2 may fit D (6 bases each). V lost 0 bases, J lost 0 bases, and 12 bases lay in between. Germline V gene sequence: CDR1 DFQATT, CDR2 SNEGSKA (reference sequence). CDR3 length equals 15 residues.